A selection of T cell receptor beta chains follows, all from one sample in a study. MiXCR, run by TCRdb on the multiplex PCR reads, gives a single entry per CDR3 protein. The table shows roughly 500 distinct CDR3 sequences, with roughly a tenth occurring only once. Source material: naive CD4+ T cells sorted from blood. The receptors stem from a female donor with breast cancer. The CDR3 runs from the conserved cysteine through the conserved F or W. D genes are given only for firm matches. Some rows mark clone size as missing; the rest say once, few, many or name a class of expanded clone.

d_gene	v_gene	abundance	j_gene	CDR3nt	CDR3aa
.	TRBV12-3/TRBV12-4	medium-sized	TRBJ1-2	TGTGCCAGCAGTTTCGGGCAGCCCGGTAATGGCTACACCTTC	CASSFGQPGNGYTF
.	TRBV12-3/TRBV12-4	medium-sized	TRBJ1-2	TGTGCCAGCAGTTTAGCCCCGAGAGGCTACACCTTC	CASSLAPRGYTF
.	TRBV12-3/TRBV12-4	medium-sized	TRBJ1-2	TGTGCCAGCAGTTTGGGAGCATATGGCTACACCTTC	CASSLGAYGYTF
.	TRBV12-3/TRBV12-4	.	TRBJ1-2	TGTGCCAGCAGAGATCGACAGGACTATGGCTACACCTTC	CASRDRQDYGYTF
.	TRBV12-5	large	TRBJ1-2	TGTGCTAGTGGTTTGAACTATGGCTACACCTTC	CASGLNYGYTF
.	TRBV12-3/TRBV12-4	medium-sized	TRBJ1-2	TGTGCCAGCAGTTTTCCAGGGAATGTCTATGGCTACACCTTC	CASSFPGNVYGYTF
.	TRBV12-3/TRBV12-4	medium-sized	TRBJ1-2	TGTGCCAGCAGTTTGGGTCCGGGAAATGGCTACACCTTC	CASSLGPGNGYTF
.	TRBV12-3/TRBV12-4	large	TRBJ1-2	TGTGCCAGCAGTTTCCGGGCAGACTATGGCTACACCTTC	CASSFRADYGYTF
TRBD1	TRBV12-3/TRBV12-4	large	TRBJ1-2	TGTGCCAGCAGGCCGACAGGGAGCGGTGGCTACACCTTC	CASRPTGSGGYTF
.	TRBV12-3/TRBV12-4	large	TRBJ1-2	TGTGCCAGCGGATATTCTTGGGGTGCGGATGGCTACACCTTC	CASGYSWGADGYTF
TRBD1	TRBV12-3/TRBV12-4	medium-sized	TRBJ1-2	TGTGCCAGCAGTTTAGCCCCGGACAGGTCCCATGGCTACACCTTC	CASSLAPDRSHGYTF
.	TRBV12-3/TRBV12-4	medium-sized	TRBJ1-2	TGTGCCAGCAGTTTATCTCAGGCCGGCTACACCTTC	CASSLSQAGYTF
TRBD1	TRBV12-3/TRBV12-4	medium-sized	TRBJ1-2	TGTGCCAGCAGGGAAGGGACAGGGGAATATGGCTACACCTTC	CASREGTGEYGYTF
.	TRBV12-3/TRBV12-4	.	TRBJ1-2	TGTGCCAGCAGTCCACAGGGCTTCTATGGCTACACCTTC	CASSPQGFYGYTF
TRBD1	TRBV12-3/TRBV12-4	large	TRBJ1-2	TGTGCCAGCAGTACGGGACAGTATGGCTACACCTTC	CASSTGQYGYTF
.	TRBV12-3/TRBV12-4	medium-sized	TRBJ1-2	TGTGCCAGCAGTCCCCGCGGGGAAGTACCGGTAGGCTACACCTTC	CASSPRGEVPVGYTF